This is a list of T cell receptor beta chains from one sample in a study of blood T cell repertoires in COVID-19. Some clones are missing from TCRdb's copy, which holds only in-frame ones; the method was immunoSEQ multiplex PCR. The sample records 90,000 to 150,000 clones, roughly 84% being singletons. The specimen was peripheral blood. The receptors originated from a man aged 55 to 70 with acute or convalescent COVID-19. CDR3s include the opening cysteine and the closing phenylalanine or tryptophan. A D gene is named only where the DNA matches it firmly. Expanded clones get a size class; other rows say once, few or many, or leave the size out.

>.|TRBJ2-7|TRBD1|TRBV23-1
CATRDRPRYFIAVEQYF
TGCGCCACCCGGGACAGGCCCAGATACTTCATAGCGGTCGAGCAGTACTTC
>.|TRBJ2-1|TRBD2|TRBV7-9
CASSLAASYNEQFF
TGTGCCAGCAGCCTAGCGGCCTCTTACAATGAGCAGTTCTTC
>.|TRBJ1-6|TRBD1|TRBV14
CASSQVPGGSLHF
TGTGCCAGCAGCCAAGTACCAGGGGGGTCCCTCCACTTT
>.|TRBJ2-3|.|TRBV4-3
CASSQGTSLSTDTQYF
TGCGCCAGCAGCCAAGGGACAAGTCTTAGCACAGATACGCAGTATTTT
>once|TRBJ2-1|TRBD1|TRBV5-4
CASSSGQAGPGNEQFF
TGTGCCAGCAGCTCCGGACAGGCCGGTCCGGGAAATGAGCAGTTCTTC
>.|TRBJ1-1|.|TRBV5-4
CASSLEQGGTEAFF
TGTGCCAGCAGCTTGGAACAGGGCGGCACTGAAGCTTTCTTT
>.|TRBJ2-3|.|TRBV15
CATSRDLRSGGADTQYF
TGTGCCACCAGCAGAGATCTAAGGTCAGGAGGTGCAGATACGCAGTATTTT
>few|TRBJ1-6|.|TRBV7-8
CASSFGATHYNSPLHF
TGTGCCAGCAGCTTTGGGGCTACACATTATAATTCACCCCTCCACTTT
>once|TRBJ2-6|.|TRBV7-3
CASSSWDTVSGANVLTF
TGTGCCAGCAGCTCATGGGACACCGTCTCTGGGGCCAACGTCCTGACTTTC
>few|TRBJ1-4|TRBD1|TRBV5-1
CASSLQAGGVNEKLFF
TGCGCCAGCAGCTTGCAGGCAGGGGGCGTAAATGAAAAACTGTTTTTT
>.|TRBJ2-7|.|TRBV5-4
CASRVWAGNYEQYF
TGTGCCAGCAGGGTCTGGGCAGGGAACTACGAGCAGTACTTC
>.|TRBJ2-2|.|TRBV18
CASSPLLGGIKNTGELFF
TGTGCCAGCTCACCCTTACTGGGGGGAATTAAGAACACCGGGGAGCTGTTTTTT
>.|TRBJ1-2|.|TRBV19
CASSIDQGGYGYTF
TGTGCCAGTAGTATAGATCAGGGCGGCTATGGCTACACCTTC
>few|TRBJ1-5|.|TRBV3-1/TRBV3-2
CASSQGSLGQPQHF
TGTGCCAGCAGCCAGGGCTCCTTGGGCCAGCCCCAGCATTTT
>.|TRBJ2-3|.|TRBV6-2/TRBV6-3
CASSYDTSSTDTQYF
TGTGCCAGCAGTTACGACACCTCAAGCACAGATACGCAGTATTTT
>.|TRBJ1-6|TRBD1|TRBV5-4
CASSSPGQGSPLHF
TGTGCCAGCAGCTCACCGGGACAGGGATCACCCCTCCACTTT
>once|TRBJ2-7|.|TRBV15
CATSRERYSEQYF
TGTGCCACCAGCAGAGAACGGTATTCCGAGCAGTACTTC
>.|TRBJ2-5|.|TRBV24-1
CATSDLNRQGGETQYF
TGTGCCACCAGTGATTTAAATAGGCAGGGAGGCGAGACCCAGTACTTC
>.|TRBJ2-1|TRBD2|TRBV3-1/TRBV3-2
CASSLGLAGGSYNEQFF
TGTGCCAGCAGCCTCGGACTAGCGGGGGGATCCTACAATGAGCAGTTCTTC
>.|TRBJ2-1|TRBD2|TRBV27
CASSLRLAGGNYNEQFF
TGTGCCAGCAGTCTGCGCTTAGCGGGGGGGAACTACAATGAGCAGTTCTTC
>.|TRBJ1-4|.|TRBV28
CASSLPGTATNEKLFF
TGTGCCAGCAGTTTACCGGGGACTGCAACTAATGAAAAACTGTTTTTT
>.|TRBJ2-1|.|TRBV6-6
CASSPNGEQFF
TGTGCCAGCAGTCCCAACGGTGAGCAGTTCTTC
>.|TRBJ2-1|TRBD2|TRBV7-8
CASSFSGRGVGEQFF
TGTGCCAGCAGCTTCAGCGGGAGGGGGGTCGGTGAGCAGTTCTTC
>few|TRBJ2-1|TRBD2|TRBV28
CASSASGRGLDEQFF
TGTGCCAGCAGTGCGAGCGGGAGAGGACTGGATGAGCAGTTCTTC
>.|TRBJ2-5|.|TRBV7-2
CASSLEGLDQETQYF
TGTGCCAGCAGCTTAGAGGGGCTAGACCAAGAGACCCAGTACTTC
>once|TRBJ2-7|TRBD2|TRBV5-4
CASSSGGGRAGYEQYF
TGTGCCAGCAGCTCGGGCGGCGGGAGGGCCGGTTACGAGCAGTACTTC
>.|TRBJ1-2|TRBD1|TRBV9
CASSLYGQGAGGYTF
TGTGCCAGCAGCCTCTACGGACAGGGGGCGGGTGGCTACACCTTC
>.|TRBJ2-2|TRBD1|TRBV6-6
CASNGQGEGTGELFF
TGTGCCAGCAACGGACAGGGGGAAGGCACCGGGGAGCTGTTTTTT
>.|TRBJ2-3|.|TRBV21-1
CASSIQSTGRCGDTQYF
TGTGCCAGCAGCATCCAGTCGACGGGGAGATGCGGAGATACGCAGTATTTT
>.|TRBJ2-2|.|TRBV3-1/TRBV3-2
CASSRGHTGELFF
TGTGCCAGCAGCCGTGGCCACACCGGGGAGCTGTTTTTT
>.|TRBJ2-7|.|TRBV27
CASSPNRESYEQYF
TGTGCCAGCAGCCCCAACAGGGAAAGCTACGAGCAGTACTTC
>.|TRBJ1-5|TRBD1|TRBV6-6
CASSYSDRVNQPQHF
TGTGCCAGCAGTTACTCGGACAGGGTGAATCAGCCCCAGCATTTT
>.|TRBJ1-5|.|TRBV30
CAWAAGDNQPQHF
TGTGCCTGGGCAGCAGGGGACAATCAGCCCCAGCATTTT
>.|TRBJ1-1|.|TRBV19
CASSTQKNTEAFF
TGTGCCAGTTCGACTCAGAAGAACACTGAAGCTTTCTTT
>once|TRBJ1-4|TRBD1|TRBV5-1
CASSSGTATNEKLFF
TGCGCCAGCAGCTCAGGGACAGCTACTAATGAAAAACTGTTTTTT
>once|TRBJ2-1|TRBD2|TRBV6-2/TRBV6-3
CASSYSAGGVGEQFF
TGTGCCAGCAGTTACTCAGCGGGAGGAGTTGGTGAGCAGTTCTTC
>.|TRBJ2-7|TRBD2|TRBV6-2/TRBV6-3
CASSPLLAGAYEQYF
TGTGCCAGCAGTCCCCTGCTGGCGGGAGCTTACGAGCAGTACTTC
>.|TRBJ2-2|.|TRBV29-1
CSVVPRVYTGELFF
TGCAGCGTTGTTCCGAGGGTATACACCGGGGAGCTGTTTTTT